This T cell receptor (beta chain) was profiled in a study of cytomegalovirus exposure and HLA in healthy donors. Study background: Out of 170 million or so T cells, an earlier analysis found over 90 million unique TCR beta sequences in total. General study points: TCR beta chain V- and J-gene trimming was linked, in a later analysis, to a missense variant in DCLRE1C. Presence/absence analyses took donor sequencing depth as roughly uniform. Previous analysis showed most TCR beta V segments were productive about 90% or about 30% of the time.

It was with 60 Vbeta and 13 Jbeta primers that the PCR ran. Sequencing used immunoSEQ multiplex PCR; TCRdb keeps in-frame clones, though not all of them. This table holds fewer than 120,000 clones, less than 85% found once. Details on this clone: Its antigen is unknown.

The germline V gene encodes CDR1 SEHNR and CDR2 FQNEAQ (reference sequence). Losses at the gene ends were 3 bases for V and 6 bases for J; bases not matched to a gene: 11. The CDR3 has 16 amino acids. This chain uses TRBV7-9 with TRBJ2-3, with TRBD2 matching 8 bases. Sequenced material: PBMCs. The TCR sequence derives from a man aged 30 to 45 in good health and CMV-seropositive. The CDR3 is CASSFLAGSIKDTQYF. For the CDR3, the DNA is TGTGCCAGCAGCTTTTTAGCGGGGAGCATCAAGGATACGCAGTATTTT.